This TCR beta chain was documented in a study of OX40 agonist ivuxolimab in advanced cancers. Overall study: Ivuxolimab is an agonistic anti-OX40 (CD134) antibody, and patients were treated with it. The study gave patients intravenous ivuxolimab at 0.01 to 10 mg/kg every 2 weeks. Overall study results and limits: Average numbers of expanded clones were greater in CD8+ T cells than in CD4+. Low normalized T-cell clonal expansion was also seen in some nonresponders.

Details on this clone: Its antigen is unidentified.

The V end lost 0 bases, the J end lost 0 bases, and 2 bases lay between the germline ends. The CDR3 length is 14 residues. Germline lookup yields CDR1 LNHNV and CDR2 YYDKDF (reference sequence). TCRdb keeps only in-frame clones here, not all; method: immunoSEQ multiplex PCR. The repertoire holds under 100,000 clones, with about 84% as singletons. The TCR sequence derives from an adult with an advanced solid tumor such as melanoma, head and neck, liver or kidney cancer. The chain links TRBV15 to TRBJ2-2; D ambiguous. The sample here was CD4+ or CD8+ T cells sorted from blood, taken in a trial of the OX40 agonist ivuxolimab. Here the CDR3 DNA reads TGTGCCACCAGCAGAGACCCGAACACCGGGGAGCTGTTTTTT. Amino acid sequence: CATSRDPNTGELFF.